There are many counts of the clone carrying this T cell receptor (beta chain). Its cognate antigen is unknown. Germline lookup yields CDR1 ENHRY and CDR2 SYGVKD. The CDR3 contains 12 residues. V gave up 3 bases and J gave up 8 bases, with 8 bases separating them. The source of the sample is a study of identical twins. It was template switching that added a universal primer site, and there were unique molecular identifiers on the cDNA. TCRdb re-analysed the 5' RACE reads in MiXCR, keeping a single row per CDR3 protein. The profile shows hundreds of thousands of distinct CDR3 sequences, approximately 6% of them singletons. Points from the study as a whole: Monozygotic twins shared more out-of-frame TCR alpha than recombination models predicted. Part of the zero-insertion signal could reflect confounding by invariant MAIT and iNKT cells. Insertions were fewer in abundant cord blood beta clonotypes, whereas memory repertoires showed none of this pattern.

The gene calls are TRBV10-3 and TRBJ2-1; no clear D. The sequence was obtained from a man between 18 and 35 years old in good health. Sequences were obtained from naive T cells sorted from blood. CDR3 region: CAISEAGDEQFF. CDR3 DNA sequence: TGTGCCATCAGTGAAGCTGGGGATGAGCAGTTCTTC.